Following are 17 T cell receptor beta chains from one sample sequenced in a study of blood T cell repertoires in COVID-19. Some clones are missing from TCRdb's copy, which holds only in-frame ones; the method was immunoSEQ multiplex PCR. In the table there are approximately 210,000 clones, less than 90% of which are singletons. The material sequenced was peripheral blood. These receptors were collected from a man in his 70s with acute or convalescent COVID-19.

The J gene is TRBJ2-7, the V gene TRBV30; D perhaps matches TRBD2 (6 bases). V gave up 8 bases and J gave up 4 bases, with 18 bases separating them. The germline CDR1 and CDR2 sequences are GTSNPN and SVGIG (reference sequence). CDR3 size: 13 residues. The DNA of the CDR3 is TGTGCCACCTCCATTGCGGGGTTTTACGAGCAGTACTTC. This encodes CATSIAGFYEQYF.

The CDR3 protein is CASSPSWGTSNTEAFF. The CDR3 nucleotides are TGTGCCAGCTCACCTTCTTGGGGGACTTCGAACACTGAAGCTTTCTTT. The chain employs TRBV18 and TRBJ1-1; tentatively, D is TRBD1 (5 bases). Germline CDR1 reads KGHSH; CDR2 reads LQKENI. The CDR3 consists of 16 residues. V lost 3 bases and J 1 base, leaving 15 bases between the germline ends.

The chain combines TRBV5-1 with TRBJ1-5, with unresolved D. The CDR3 sequence is 14 residues long. Per the germline V gene, CDR1 is SGHRS and CDR2 is YFSETQ. The V and J ends lost 2 bases and 4 bases respectively, with 10 bases between them. The CDR3 nucleotides are TGCGCCAGCAGCTTCACCACGGGAAATCAGCCCCAGCATTTT. Protein product: CASSFTTGNQPQHF.

J is TRBJ2-3 and V is TRBV19; 9 nucleotides agree with TRBD1. CDR1 is LNHDA, CDR2 SQIVND, per germline (reference sequence). The ends lost 6 bases at V and 4 bases at J; junction bases unmatched: 5. The CDR3 loop spans 14 amino acids. The CDR3 bases are TGTGCCAGTAGATGGGACAGGGTTTCAGATACGCAGTATTTT. Translated, it gives CASRWDRVSDTQYF.

The chain couples TRBV14 to TRBJ1-1; no clear D. From germline, CDR1 is SGHDN and CDR2 FVKESK. The germline V and J ends were trimmed by 2 bases and 7 bases, with 11 bases remaining between them. The CDR3 spans 13 residues. The CDR3 DNA is TGTGCCAGCAGCCAATATTCCCGGGGTGAAGCTTTCTTT. This gives the protein CASSQYSRGEAFF.

This clone occurred once. The genes are TRBV7-2 and TRBJ1-2; maybe TRBD1 (5 bases). CDR1 is SGHTA, CDR2 FQGNSA, per germline. The CDR3 spans 14 residues. Trimming stripped 7 bases from V and 4 bases from J, with 16 bases between. In nucleotides, the CDR3 is TGTGCCAGCACAGTTTGGGGGGGGACCTATGGCTACACCTTC. As protein: CASTVWGGTYGYTF. The full variable domain, rest sourced from reference TRBV7-2 and TRBJ1-2, is GAGVSQSPSNKVTEKGKDVELRCDPISGHTALYWYRQSLGQGLEFLIYFQGNSAPDKSGLPSDRFSAERTGGSVSTLTIQRTQQEDSAVYLCASTVWGGTYGYTFGSGTRLTVV.

This chain links TRBV10-3 with TRBJ2-7, with 7 bases lining up with TRBD1. This CDR3 spans 14 amino acids. Germline-derived CDR1 and CDR2 are ENHRY and SYGVKD. Germline trimming cut 3 bases from V and 2 bases from J; bases unmatched to any gene: 4. DNA of the CDR3: TGTGCCATCAGTGATGGTCAGGGGGCCTACGAGCAGTACTTC. Amino acids: CAISDGQGAYEQYF.

This clone was detected once. The chain couples TRBV6-1 to TRBJ2-5, with TRBD1 matching 9 bases. This CDR3 has 15 residues. Losses at the gene ends were 0 bases for V and 4 bases for J; bases not matched to a gene: 3. Germline CDR1 MNHNS, CDR2 SASEGT. The CDR3 here is CASSEAGTGRETQYF. The DNA of the CDR3 is TGTGCCAGCAGTGAAGCAGGGACAGGGCGAGAGACCCAGTACTTC.

The gene calls are TRBV9 and TRBJ2-1; D perhaps matches TRBD2 (6 bases). V dropped 0 bases and J dropped 5 bases, with 12 bases sitting between them. The CDR3 has 15 residues. Germline CDR1 is SGDLS and CDR2 is YYNGEE. The CDR3 nucleotides read TGTGCCAGCAGCGTAGTATCTAGCGCCAACAATGAGCAGTTCTTC. Protein sequence: CASSVVSSANNEQFF.

This clone was counted once. The chain joins TRBV14 to TRBJ2-1; possible D gene TRBD1, 6 bases. The CDR3 runs to 12 residues. Germline-derived CDR1 and CDR2 are SGHDN and FVKESK. Trimming took 0 bases from V and 15 from J, leaving 12 bases between them. This chain's CDR3 is CASSQDQGHSFF. For the CDR3, the DNA is TGTGCCAGCAGCCAAGATCAGGGGCACTCGTTCTTC.

The gene calls are TRBV28 and TRBJ2-3; 12 nucleotides agree with TRBD2. CDR3 length: 15 residues. V dropped 3 bases and J dropped 14; count of bases not matched to a gene: 12. Germline CDR1 reads MDHEN; CDR2 reads SYDVKM. For the CDR3, the DNA is TGTGCCAGCAGTTTTTACAGGGCTAGCGGGAGGGTATCGTATTTT. Translation gives CASSFYRASGRVSYF.

The V gene is TRBV11-2, the J gene TRBJ2-5; 8 positions match TRBD1. The V and J ends lost 8 bases and 4 bases, in that order; junction bases with no gene match: 15. Germline V lookup: CDR1 SGHAT, CDR2 FQNNGV. The CDR3 is 16 amino acids. CDR3 in amino acids: CASGSIAGQGRETQYF. CDR3 DNA sequence: TGTGCCAGCGGGTCCATCGCCGGACAGGGAAGAGAGACCCAGTACTTC.

The gene calls are TRBV5-8 and TRBJ1-4; 10 bases fit TRBD1. Trimming cost V 2 bases and J 6 bases; bases outside gene matches: 4. This CDR3 contains 15 residues. Germline loops: CDR1 SGHTS, CDR2 YDEGEE. The CDR3 DNA sequence: TGTGCCAGCAGCTTACGACAGGGGGCAGATGAAAAACTGTTTTTT. Translation: CASSLRQGADEKLFF.

This clone is a singleton in its sample. The J gene is TRBJ2-7, the V gene TRBV10-2, with D possibly TRBD1 on 5 matching bases. From germline, CDR1 is WSHSY and CDR2 SAAADI. The CDR3 contains 16 residues. Trimming took 6 bases from V and 0 from J, leaving 18 bases between them. The CDR3 sequence: CASRDSRTGRSYEQYF. CDR3 nucleotides: TGCGCCAGCAGGGATAGTCGCACAGGTCGCTCCTACGAGCAGTACTTC.

This chain joins TRBV2 and TRBJ2-5, with 9 bases lining up with TRBD2. This CDR3 region has 17 residues. The V gene's germline CDR1 is SNHLY and CDR2 FYNNEI. J was trimmed by 1 base and V by 2 bases; bases with no gene match: 8. The CDR3 here is CASSERTGTSSQETQYF. The CDR3 DNA is TGTGCCAGCAGTGAAAGAACCGGGACTAGCAGCCAAGAGACCCAGTACTTC.

V is TRBV7-2 and J is TRBJ1-2, with 9 bases that match TRBD1. Germline trimming cut 4 bases from V and 2 bases from J; bases unmatched to any gene: 11. This CDR3 is 17 amino acids long. Looked up from germline, CDR1 is SGHTA and CDR2 is FQGNSA. The CDR3 DNA reads as TGTGCCAGCAGCTCCCTCGGGACAGGGAAGGGGAACTATGGCTACACCTTC. This sequence encodes CASSSLGTGKGNYGYTF. Based on the CDR3 plus reference TRBV7-2 and TRBJ1-2, the full variable domain is GAGVSQSPSNKVTEKGKDVELRCDPISGHTALYWYRQSLGQGLEFLIYFQGNSAPDKSGLPSDRFSAERTGGSVSTLTIQRTQQEDSAVYLCASSSLGTGKGNYGYTFGSGTRLTVV.

In DNA form, the CDR3 reads TGTGCCAGCAGCCCGAGCGAGGCCAAAAGACGAACTGAAGCTTTCTTT. This translates into CASSPSEAKRRTEAFF. The rearrangement joins TRBV9 to TRBJ1-1; no clear D gene. Germline V gives CDR1 SGDLS, CDR2 YYNGEE. V was pared by 4 bases and J by 5 bases, with 21 bases between. The CDR3 loop spans 16 amino acids.